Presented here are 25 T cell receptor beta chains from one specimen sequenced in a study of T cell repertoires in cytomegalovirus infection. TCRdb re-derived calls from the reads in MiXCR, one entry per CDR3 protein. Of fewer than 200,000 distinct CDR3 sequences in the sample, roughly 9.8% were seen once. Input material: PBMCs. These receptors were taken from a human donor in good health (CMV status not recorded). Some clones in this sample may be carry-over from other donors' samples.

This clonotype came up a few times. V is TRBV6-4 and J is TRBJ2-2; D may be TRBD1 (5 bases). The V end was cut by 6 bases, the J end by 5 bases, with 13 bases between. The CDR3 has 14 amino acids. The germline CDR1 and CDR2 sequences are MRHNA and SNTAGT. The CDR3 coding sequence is TGTGCCAGCAGCCCTGGACAAAATACCGGGGAGCTGTTTTTT. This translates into CASSPGQNTGELFF.

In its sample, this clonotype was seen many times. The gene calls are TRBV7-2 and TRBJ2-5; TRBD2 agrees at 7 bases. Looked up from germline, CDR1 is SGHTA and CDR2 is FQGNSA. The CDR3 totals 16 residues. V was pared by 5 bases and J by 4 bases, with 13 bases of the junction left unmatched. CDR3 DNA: TGTGCCAGCAGCATCGTTGGGGGGAGGGGCACAGAGACCCAGTACTTC. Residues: CASSIVGGRGTETQYF.

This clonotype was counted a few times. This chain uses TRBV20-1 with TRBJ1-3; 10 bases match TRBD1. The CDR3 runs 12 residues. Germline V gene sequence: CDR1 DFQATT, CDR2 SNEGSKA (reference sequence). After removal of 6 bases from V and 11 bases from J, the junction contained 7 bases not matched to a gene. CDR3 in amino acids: CSATGTGDAIYF. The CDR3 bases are TGCAGTGCAACCGGGACAGGGGACGCCATATATTTT.

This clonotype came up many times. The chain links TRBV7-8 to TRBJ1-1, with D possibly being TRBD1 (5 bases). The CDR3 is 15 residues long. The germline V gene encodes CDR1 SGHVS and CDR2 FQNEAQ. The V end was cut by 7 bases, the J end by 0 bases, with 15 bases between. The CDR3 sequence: CASTSVGHLNTEAFF. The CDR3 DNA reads TGTGCCAGCACTAGCGTAGGACACCTGAACACTGAAGCTTTCTTT.

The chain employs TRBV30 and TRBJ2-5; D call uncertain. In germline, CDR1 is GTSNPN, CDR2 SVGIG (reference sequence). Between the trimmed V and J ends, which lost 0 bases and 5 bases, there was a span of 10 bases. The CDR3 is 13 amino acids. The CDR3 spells CAWSVALRETQYF. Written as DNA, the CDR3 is TGTGCCTGGAGTGTGGCCCTCAGGGAGACCCAGTACTTC. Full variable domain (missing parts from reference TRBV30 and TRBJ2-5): SQTIHQWPATLVQPVGSPLSLECTVEGTSNPNLYWYRQAAGRGLQLLFYSVGIGQISSEVPQNLSASRPQDRQFILSSKKLLLSDSGFYLCAWSVALRETQYFGPGTRLLVL.

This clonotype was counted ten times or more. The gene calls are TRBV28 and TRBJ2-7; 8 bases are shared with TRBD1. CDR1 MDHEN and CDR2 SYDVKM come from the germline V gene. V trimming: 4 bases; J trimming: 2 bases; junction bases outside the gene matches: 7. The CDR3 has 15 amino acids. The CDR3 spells CASSSMTGAPYEQYF. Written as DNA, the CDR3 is TGTGCCAGCAGTTCGATGACAGGGGCACCCTACGAGCAGTACTTC.

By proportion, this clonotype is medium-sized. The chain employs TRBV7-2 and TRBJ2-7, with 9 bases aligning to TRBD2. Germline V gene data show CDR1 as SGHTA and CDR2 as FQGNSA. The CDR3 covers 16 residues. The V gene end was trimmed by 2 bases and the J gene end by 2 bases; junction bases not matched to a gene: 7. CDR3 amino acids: CASSLSGGLAAYEQYF. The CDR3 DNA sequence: TGTGCCAGCAGCTTAAGCGGGGGGCTAGCGGCCTACGAGCAGTACTTC.

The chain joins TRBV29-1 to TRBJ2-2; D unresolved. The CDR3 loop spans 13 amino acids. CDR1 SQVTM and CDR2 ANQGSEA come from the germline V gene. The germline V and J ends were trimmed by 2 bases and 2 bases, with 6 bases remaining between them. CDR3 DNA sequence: TGCAGCGTTGAACTGGGAAACACCGGGGAGCTGTTTTTT. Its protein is CSVELGNTGELFF.

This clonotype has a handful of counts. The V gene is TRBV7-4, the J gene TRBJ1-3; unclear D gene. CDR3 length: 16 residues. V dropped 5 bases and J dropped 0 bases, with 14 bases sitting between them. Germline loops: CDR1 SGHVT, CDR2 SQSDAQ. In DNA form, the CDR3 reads TGTGCCAGCAGCCTCGCTGACATAAGCTCTGGAAACACCATATATTTT. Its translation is CASSLADISSGNTIYF.

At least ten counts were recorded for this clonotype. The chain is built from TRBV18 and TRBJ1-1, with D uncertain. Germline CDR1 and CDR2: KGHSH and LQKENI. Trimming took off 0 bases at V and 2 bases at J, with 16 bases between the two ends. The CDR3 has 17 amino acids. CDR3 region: CASSPPLPARKNTEAFF. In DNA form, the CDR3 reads TGTGCCAGCTCACCACCTCTACCGGCGAGGAAAAACACTGAAGCTTTCTTT.

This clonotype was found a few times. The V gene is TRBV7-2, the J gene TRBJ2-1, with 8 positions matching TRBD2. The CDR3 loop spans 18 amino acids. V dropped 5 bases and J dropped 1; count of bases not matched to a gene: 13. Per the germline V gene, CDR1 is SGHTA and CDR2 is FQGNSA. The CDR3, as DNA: TGTGCCAGCAGCACAGACCAGGGCGGGAGGTGGTCCTACAATGAGCAGTTCTTC. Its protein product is CASSTDQGGRWSYNEQFF. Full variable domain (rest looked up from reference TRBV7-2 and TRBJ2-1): GAGVSQSPSNKVTEKGKDVELRCDPISGHTALYWYRQSLGQGLEFLIYFQGNSAPDKSGLPSDRFSAERTGGSVSTLTIQRTQQEDSAVYLCASSTDQGGRWSYNEQFFGPGTRLTVL.

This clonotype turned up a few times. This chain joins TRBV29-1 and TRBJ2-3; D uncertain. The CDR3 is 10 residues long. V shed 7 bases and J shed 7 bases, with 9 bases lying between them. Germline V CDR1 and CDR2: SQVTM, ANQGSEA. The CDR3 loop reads CSAESNTQYF. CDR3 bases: TGCAGCGCCGAGTCCAATACGCAGTATTTT.

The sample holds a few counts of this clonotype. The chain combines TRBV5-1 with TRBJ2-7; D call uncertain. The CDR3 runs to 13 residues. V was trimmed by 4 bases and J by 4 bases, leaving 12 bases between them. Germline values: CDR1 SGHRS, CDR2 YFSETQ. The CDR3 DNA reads TGCGCCAGCAGCACGGCGGACGGTTACGAGCAGTACTTC. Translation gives CASSTADGYEQYF.

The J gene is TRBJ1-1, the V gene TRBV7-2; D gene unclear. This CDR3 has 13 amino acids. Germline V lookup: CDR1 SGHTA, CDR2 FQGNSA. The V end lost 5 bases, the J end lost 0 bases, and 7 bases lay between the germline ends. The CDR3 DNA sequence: TGTGCCAGCAGCCCGCCGGTGAACACTGAAGCTTTCTTT. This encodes CASSPPVNTEAFF.

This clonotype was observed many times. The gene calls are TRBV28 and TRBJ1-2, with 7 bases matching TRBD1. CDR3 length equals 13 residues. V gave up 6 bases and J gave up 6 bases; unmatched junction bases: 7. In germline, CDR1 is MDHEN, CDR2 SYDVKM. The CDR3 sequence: CASRAGTVNGYTF. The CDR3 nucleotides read TGTGCCAGCAGAGCCGGGACAGTAAATGGCTACACCTTC.

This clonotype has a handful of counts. The CDR3 loop is CASSPGTGGTDTQYF. In DNA, the CDR3 is TGTGCCAGCAGCCCCGGGACAGGGGGGACAGATACGCAGTATTTT. The chain joins TRBV11-2 to TRBJ2-3, with 11 bases identical to TRBD1. J gave up 3 bases and V 5 bases, and 4 bases lay outside the gene matches. The CDR3 is made up of 15 amino acids. Germline V gives CDR1 SGHAT, CDR2 FQNNGV.

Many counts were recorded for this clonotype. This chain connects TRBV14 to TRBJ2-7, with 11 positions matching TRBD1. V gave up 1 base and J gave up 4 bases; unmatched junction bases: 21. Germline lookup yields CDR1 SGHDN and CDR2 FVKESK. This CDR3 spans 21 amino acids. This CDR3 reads CASSQARWTGGASPISYEQYF. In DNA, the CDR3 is TGTGCCAGCAGCCAAGCCAGGTGGACAGGGGGCGCGTCCCCGATCTCTTACGAGCAGTACTTC.

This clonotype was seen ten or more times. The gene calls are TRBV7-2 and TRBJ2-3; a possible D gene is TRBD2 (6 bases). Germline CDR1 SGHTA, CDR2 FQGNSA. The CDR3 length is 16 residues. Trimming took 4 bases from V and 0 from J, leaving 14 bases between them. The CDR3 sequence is CASSSSRLASTDTQYF. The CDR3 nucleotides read TGTGCCAGCAGCTCGTCACGGCTAGCGAGCACAGATACGCAGTATTTT.

The CDR3 here is CSARERGTGSSYEQYF. The CDR3, as DNA: TGCAGTGCTAGAGAGCGCGGGACAGGGAGCTCCTACGAGCAGTACTTC. J is TRBJ2-7 and V is TRBV20-1; 9 bases line up with TRBD1. There are 16 residues in the CDR3. After removal of 0 bases from V and 0 bases from J, the junction contained 6 bases not matched to a gene. Germline CDR1 is DFQATT and CDR2 is SNEGSKA (reference sequence).

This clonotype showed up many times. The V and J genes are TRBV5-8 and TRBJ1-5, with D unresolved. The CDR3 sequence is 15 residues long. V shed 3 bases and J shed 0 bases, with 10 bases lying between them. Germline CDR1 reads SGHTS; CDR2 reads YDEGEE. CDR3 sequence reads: CASSSGAYSNQPQHF. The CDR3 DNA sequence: TGTGCCAGCAGCTCGGGAGCTTATAGCAATCAGCCCCAGCATTTT.

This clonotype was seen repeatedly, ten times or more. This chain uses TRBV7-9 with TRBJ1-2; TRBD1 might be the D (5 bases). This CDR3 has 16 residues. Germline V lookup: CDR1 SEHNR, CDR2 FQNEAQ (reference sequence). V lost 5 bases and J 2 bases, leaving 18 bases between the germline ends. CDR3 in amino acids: CASSPGRHLPNYGYTF. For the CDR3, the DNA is TGTGCCAGCAGCCCGGGACGGCACCTCCCAAACTATGGCTACACCTTC.

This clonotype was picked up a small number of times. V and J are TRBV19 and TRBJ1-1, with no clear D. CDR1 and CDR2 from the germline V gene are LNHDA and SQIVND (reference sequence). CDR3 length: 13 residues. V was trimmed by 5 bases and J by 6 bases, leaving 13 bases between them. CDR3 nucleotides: TGTGCCAGTAGTGCGGGGTTGACGGCTGAAGCTTTCTTT. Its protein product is CASSAGLTAEAFF.

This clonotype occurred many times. CDR3 nucleotide sequence: TGTGCCAGCAGCTTATCCTGGACAGCTAACTATGGCTACACCTTC. Its translation is CASSLSWTANYGYTF. The chain combines TRBV7-2 with TRBJ1-2, with D possibly TRBD1 on 6 matching bases. Germline V gene data show CDR1 as SGHTA and CDR2 as FQGNSA. The CDR3 spans 15 residues. V lost 2 bases and J 0 bases, leaving 10 bases between the germline ends.

This CDR3 is CASSHTWDRLTYEQYF. DNA for the CDR3: TGCGCCAGCAGCCACACCTGGGACAGACTCACATACGAGCAGTACTTC. The V gene is TRBV4-3, the J gene TRBJ2-7; TRBD1 agrees at 7 bases. CDR3 length: 16 residues. CDR1 and CDR2 (germline): LGHNA, YSLEER. Germline trimming cut 3 bases from V and 4 bases from J; bases unmatched to any gene: 12.

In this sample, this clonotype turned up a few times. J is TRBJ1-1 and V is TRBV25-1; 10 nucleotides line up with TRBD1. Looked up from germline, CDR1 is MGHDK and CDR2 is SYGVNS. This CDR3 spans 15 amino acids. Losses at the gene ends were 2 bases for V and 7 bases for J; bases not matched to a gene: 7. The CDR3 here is CASSEDIRTGGEAFF. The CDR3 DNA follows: TGTGCCAGCAGTGAAGATATCCGGACAGGGGGTGAAGCTTTCTTT. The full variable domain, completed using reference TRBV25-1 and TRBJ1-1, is EADIYQTPRYLVIGTGKKITLECSQTMGHDKMYWYQQDPGMELHLIHYSYGVNSTEKGDLSSESTVSRIRTEHFPLTLESARPSHTSQYLCASSEDIRTGGEAFFGQGTRLTVV.